This is a list of T cell receptor beta chains from one sample in a study of regulatory T cells in long-lasting Graves disease. MiXCR, applied by TCRdb to the multiplex PCR reads, yields one record per CDR3 protein. The table includes around 510,000 distinct CDR3 sequences, roughly 20% detected once. The sequencing used peripheral blood mononuclear cells (PBMCs), collected when the disease was refractory, from a patient treated with antithyroid drugs. All receptors come from a female donor with Graves disease. CDR3s include the opening cysteine and the closing phenylalanine or tryptophan. The D gene is left open where the match is weak. A row's size may be missing; if present it is once, few, many or a size class.

>TRBD2|.|TRBV20-1|TRBJ2-7
TGCAGTGCACCAGTGACTAGCGGGAGGGTCCCCCACGAGCAGTACTTC
CSAPVTSGRVPHEQYF
>TRBD1|many|TRBV7-2|TRBJ1-4
TGTGCCAGCAGAAGGGACAGGGGGCATCCCACAACTAATGAAAAACTGTTTTTT
CASRRDRGHPTTNEKLFF
>.|many|TRBV30|TRBJ2-2
TGTGCCCAAAGGTCCAGGGGTAGCACCGGGGAGCTGTTTTTT
CAQRSRGSTGELFF
>.|few|TRBV4-3|TRBJ1-2
TGCGCCAGCAGCCAAGACCCTCCGTGGAACTATGGCTACACCTTC
CASSQDPPWNYGYTF
>.|.|TRBV10-3|TRBJ2-3
TGTGCCATCAGTGAGAAAGCGGGACAAGTTACAGATACGCAGTATTTT
CAISEKAGQVTDTQYF
>TRBD2|many|TRBV11-2|TRBJ2-7
TGTGCCAGCAGCTCAGACCTAGCGGGATCCCACGAGCAGTACTTC
CASSSDLAGSHEQYF
>.|.|TRBV3-1|TRBJ1-1
TGTGCCAGCAGCCAAGATCGCGCCTCGGGCCCTGAAGCTTTCTTT
CASSQDRASGPEAFF
>TRBD1|few|TRBV5-8|TRBJ1-6
TGTGCCAGCAGCTACCAGGGACAGGGTAATTCACCCCTCCACTTT
CASSYQGQGNSPLHF
>.|few|TRBV6-2/TRBV6-3|TRBJ2-2
TGTGCCAGCAGTTCTCAGGGCGTTCGGGAGCTGTTTTTT
CASSSQGVRELFF
>TRBD2|few|TRBV11-3|TRBJ2-7
TGTGCCAGCAGTCGGACTAGTTTACACGAGCAGTACTTC
CASSRTSLHEQYF
>.|many|TRBV3-1|TRBJ1-4
TGTGCCAGCAGGGAGGGCCCTAATGAAAAACTGTTTTTT
CASREGPNEKLFF
>TRBD1|few|TRBV12-3/TRBV12-4|TRBJ2-6
TGTGCCAGCAGGCGGACAGGGGGCGCTGGGGCCAACGTCCTGGCTTTC
CASRRTGGAGANVLAF
>.|.|TRBV5-8|TRBJ1-6
TGTGCCAGCATACCGGAGCAGGTTTATAATTCACCCCTCCACTTT
CASIPEQVYNSPLHF
>TRBD1|.|TRBV10-1|TRBJ2-7
TGCGCCAGACCGACAGGGATCTACGAGCAGTACTTC
CARPTGIYEQYF
>.|few|TRBV7-3|TRBJ2-2
TGTGCCAGCAGCTTAATGGGGATGGACGGGGAGCTGTTTTTT
CASSLMGMDGELFF
>.|many|TRBV28|TRBJ2-5
TGTGCCAGCAGTTTACCGACGGGAGAGACCCAGTACTTC
CASSLPTGETQYF
>TRBD2|.|TRBV27|TRBJ2-2
TGTGCCAGCAGTTTTGCGGGAGGGAAGACCGGGGAGCTGTTTTTT
CASSFAGGKTGELFF
>.|.|TRBV20-1|TRBJ2-3
TGCAGCGGAAGGGGTAACCTCGAGTATTTT
CSGRGNLEYF
>TRBD2|.|TRBV7-8|TRBJ2-5
TGTGCCAGCAGCTTCCAGACTAGCGGACAAGAGACCCAGTACTTC
CASSFQTSGQETQYF
>TRBD1|.|TRBV7-3|TRBJ1-1
TGTGCCAGCAGCGCCGACCGGGACAGGGGAACTGAAGCTTTCTTT
CASSADRDRGTEAFF
>.|.|TRBV6-1|TRBJ1-1
TGTGCCAGCAAGGGCCTACTCCTTATGAACACTGAAGCTTTCTTT
CASKGLLLMNTEAFF
>.|many|TRBV11-2|TRBJ2-2
TGTGCCAGCAGCTTGTTTCTTCCGGGGGACACCGGGGAGCTGTTTTTT
CASSLFLPGDTGELFF
>.|many|TRBV28|TRBJ2-7
TGTGCCAGCAGTAACCCCAGAGTGGTTGGTTCCTACGAGCAGTACTTC
CASSNPRVVGSYEQYF
>TRBD2|many|TRBV29-1|TRBJ2-7
TGCAGCGTTGAGCCAGGGACTAGCGGGAGTAGGGAGCAGTACTTC
CSVEPGTSGSREQYF
>TRBD1|many|TRBV5-1|TRBJ2-7
TGTGCCAGCAGCGATGGGGACAGGGGTTCCGAGCAGTACTTC
CASSDGDRGSEQYF
>.|.|TRBV4-3|TRBJ2-2
TGCGCCAGCAGCCAAGATCAAGGGGGATCAACCGGGGAGCTGTTTTTT
CASSQDQGGSTGELFF
>.|many|TRBV12-3/TRBV12-4|TRBJ1-5
TGTGCCAGCAGCCCAGGGATCAATCAGCCCCAGCATTTT
CASSPGINQPQHF
>.|few|TRBV5-1|TRBJ2-1
TGCGCCAGCACACAGGAGGGCTACAATGAGCAGTTCTTC
CASTQEGYNEQFF
>TRBD2|.|TRBV29-1|TRBJ2-5
TGCAGCGCCGCGGGGGGGCCGCAAGAGACCCAGTACTTC
CSAAGGPQETQYF
>.|many|TRBV7-8|TRBJ2-5
TGTGCCAGCAGCTTAACGGTCCAGTTTCAAGAGACCCAGTACTTC
CASSLTVQFQETQYF
>TRBD1|.|TRBV7-2|TRBJ1-5
TGTGCCAGCAGCTCAGGGACAGGGGGGAAGAGGCCCCAGCATTTT
CASSSGTGGKRPQHF
>.|few|TRBV6-1|TRBJ1-2
TGTGCCAGCAGGTCGTGGGCAGCCACACCGGATGGCTACACCTTC
CASRSWAATPDGYTF
>.|few|TRBV20-1|TRBJ2-5
TGCAGTGCTAGAGATTGGAGATACCCTGGGGAGACCCAGTACTTC
CSARDWRYPGETQYF
>.|.|TRBV6-1|TRBJ2-2
TGTGCCAGCAGCTTAGCACGGCAACTCACCGGGGAGCTGTTTTTT
CASSLARQLTGELFF
>.|many|TRBV28|TRBJ1-1
TGTGCCAGCAGTGCCCGGACATTGAACACTGAAGCTTTCTTT
CASSARTLNTEAFF
>TRBD2|many|TRBV20-1|TRBJ2-7
TGCAGTGCTAGCCTAGCGGGAGCGGTGAGGGAGCAGTACTTC
CSASLAGAVREQYF
>.|.|TRBV5-8|TRBJ2-6
TGTGCCAGCAGCTTGTCATGGGGAACTGGGGCCAACGTCCTGACTTTC
CASSLSWGTGANVLTF
>TRBD2|many|TRBV20-1|TRBJ2-5
TGCAGTGCTTACGGGACTAGCGGGAGTGAGACCCAGTACTTC
CSAYGTSGSETQYF
>.|few|TRBV11-1|TRBJ2-1
TGTGCCAGCAGCTCCGGACGGTTGGGCGAGCAGTTCTTC
CASSSGRLGEQFF
>.|.|TRBV19|TRBJ2-1
TGTGCCAGTAGTATATTTCTGGGCTACAATGAGCAGTTCTTC
CASSIFLGYNEQFF
>.|few|TRBV28|TRBJ2-1
TGTGCCAGCAGTTTGGCAACAGGGACCCTGTGGAATGAGCAGTTCTTC
CASSLATGTLWNEQFF